This passage covers 19 T cell receptor beta chains from one sample sequenced in a study of T-cell memory formation after mild COVID-19. TCRdb processed the 5' RACE reads anew with MiXCR; each CDR3 protein has one entry. The data hold tens of thousands of distinct CDR3 sequences, with around 17% observed a single time. Source material: PBMCs or a T cell subset sorted from them (not recorded which). The receptors were gathered from an adult woman who had mild COVID-19 (a few samples of this study predate the infection). Cell type and time point are not known.

This clonotype was counted between two and nine times. The chain has TRBV7-9 and TRBJ1-1; unclear D gene. The germline V gene encodes CDR1 SEHNR and CDR2 FQNEAQ (reference sequence). The CDR3 loop spans 12 amino acids. With 1 base removed from V and 11 bases from J, the gap between germline ends came to 11 bases. CDR3 coding DNA: TGTGCCAGCAGCTTAGGAGCAGGTGGGGCTTTCTTT. Protein product: CASSLGAGGAFF. Complete variable domain (other parts from reference TRBV7-9 and TRBJ1-1): DTGVSQNPRHKITKRGQNVTFRCDPISEHNRLYWYRQTLGQGPEFLTYFQNEAQLEKSRLLSDRFSAERPKGSFSTLEIQRTEQGDSAMYLCASSLGAGGAFFGQGTRLTVV.

This clonotype has just a few counts. The chain employs TRBV7-9 and TRBJ2-3; 14 nucleotides match TRBD2. Germline CDR1 reads SEHNR; CDR2 reads FQNEAQ (reference sequence). The junction had 3 bases not matched to a gene; V was cut back by 4 bases and J by 3 bases. The CDR3 runs to 16 residues. The CDR3 nucleotides are TGTGCCAGCAGCTCCGGACTAGCGGGAGGAACAGATACGCAGTATTTT. This gives the protein CASSSGLAGGTDTQYF. Drawing the rest from reference TRBV7-9 and TRBJ2-3, the complete variable domain is DTGVSQNPRHKITKRGQNVTFRCDPISEHNRLYWYRQTLGQGPEFLTYFQNEAQLEKSRLLSDRFSAERPKGSFSTLEIQRTEQGDSAMYLCASSSGLAGGTDTQYFGPGTRLTVL.

V usage is TRBV20-1 and J usage is TRBJ2-5, with D possibly being TRBD2 (6 bases). Germline V gene data show CDR1 as DFQATT and CDR2 as SNEGSKA (reference sequence). This CDR3 is 16 amino acids long. V lost 0 bases and J lost 2, with 16 bases in between. DNA for the CDR3: TGCAGTGCTAGAGATTCCCTGGAGGGGTTTCAAGAGACCCAGTACTTC. It yields the protein CSARDSLEGFQETQYF.

This clonotype was observed a handful of times. The rearrangement joins TRBV10-3 to TRBJ2-1; no firm D call. Trimming left V 3 bases short and J 3 bases short, with 9 bases between. CDR3 size: 14 residues. Germline V gene data show CDR1 as ENHRY and CDR2 as SYGVKD. In DNA form, the CDR3 reads TGTGCCATCAGTGAACCTAGAAACTACAATGAGCAGTTCTTC. It yields the protein CAISEPRNYNEQFF.

At least ten counts were recorded for this clonotype. This chain connects TRBV4-1 to TRBJ2-1; 11 positions match TRBD2. The CDR3 extends over 16 amino acids. V shed 1 base, J shed 7 bases, and the junction held 6 bases outside the gene matches. Germline-derived CDR1 and CDR2 are MGHRA and YSYEKL. The CDR3 sequence is CASSQGVAGGLNEQFF. The DNA for the CDR3 is TGCGCCAGCAGCCAAGGCGTAGCGGGGGGGCTAAATGAGCAGTTCTTC.

The chain is built from TRBV25-1 and TRBJ2-2; D ambiguous. This CDR3 contains 16 residues. CDR1 is MGHDK, CDR2 SYGVNS, per germline. The V gene lost 1 base and the J gene lost 0 bases, with 9 bases spanning the gap. The CDR3 spells CASSEFSSANTGELFF. The CDR3 coding sequence is TGTGCCAGCAGTGAATTTTCGTCAGCGAACACCGGGGAGCTGTTTTTT.

This chain connects TRBV7-6 to TRBJ2-5; either TRBD1 or TRBD2 may supply D (6 bases each). V dropped 4 bases and J dropped 5 bases, with 14 bases sitting between them. CDR3 length: 14 amino acids. CDR1 is SGHVS, CDR2 FNYEAQ, per germline. The CDR3: CASSSLGGLETQYF. The CDR3 DNA reads as TGTGCCAGCAGCTCCCTGGGGGGCCTGGAGACCCAGTACTTC.

This rearrangement joins TRBV12-3 or TRBV12-4 to TRBJ2-3; 9 positions agree with TRBD1. The CDR3 sequence is 14 residues long. J was trimmed by 2 bases and V by 5 bases; bases with no gene match: 2. In DNA form, the CDR3 reads TGTGCCAGCAGTCGGGACAGGGACACAGATACGCAGTATTTT. It translates to CASSRDRDTDTQYF.

V and J are TRBV29-1 and TRBJ1-1; no firm D call. Trimming took 5 bases from V and 0 from J, leaving 7 bases between them. The CDR3 totals 12 residues. Germline assignment: CDR1 SQVTM and CDR2 ANQGSEA. The CDR3 here is CSVSVMNTEAFF. CDR3 DNA sequence: TGCAGCGTTAGCGTAATGAACACTGAAGCTTTCTTT.

This clonotype was recorded a few times. The chain has TRBV2 and TRBJ2-5; D remains ambiguous. The germline gives CDR1 SNHLY, CDR2 FYNNEI. This CDR3 spans 15 amino acids. Trimming pared 2 bases from V and 5 bases from J, leaving 15 bases between. The DNA for the CDR3 is TGTGCCAGCAGTGAAATTGCCGCTATGGATGAGACCCAGTACTTC. This sequence encodes CASSEIAAMDETQYF.

The chain uses TRBV9 and TRBJ2-7; tentative D call: TRBD2 (6 bases). V was shortened by 4 bases and J by 4 bases, with 12 bases between the two germline ends. This CDR3 has 13 amino acids. Germline values: CDR1 SGDLS, CDR2 YYNGEE. CDR3 protein: CASSNGTAYEQYF. In DNA, the CDR3 is TGTGCCAGCAGCAACGGGACTGCGTACGAGCAGTACTTC.

This rearrangement joins TRBV11-2 to TRBJ1-4; 8 bases are a match to TRBD1. Germline CDR1 SGHAT, CDR2 FQNNGV. This CDR3 has 17 residues. V shed 8 bases, J shed 6 bases, and the junction held 17 bases outside the gene matches. The CDR3 loop reads CASARDRWNPGDEKLFF. The CDR3 nucleotides read TGTGCCAGCGCCCGGGACAGGTGGAACCCGGGGGATGAAAAACTGTTTTTT.

This clonotype was detected ten times or more. The rearrangement joins TRBV24-1 to TRBJ2-3; D unresolved. V was shortened by 8 bases and J by 3 bases, with 8 bases between the two germline ends. The CDR3 has 12 amino acids. The germline V gene has CDR1 KGHDR and CDR2 SFDVKD. The DNA for the CDR3 is TGTGCCACCACCAGACGAACAGATACGCAGTATTTT. This translates into CATTRRTDTQYF.

The V call is TRBV15, the J call TRBJ1-5; 8 nucleotides match TRBD1. Germline V gene data show CDR1 as LNHNV and CDR2 as YYDKDF (reference sequence). Unmatched junction bases numbered 7, after V lost 0 bases and J lost 6 bases. The CDR3 is 16 residues long. CDR3 residues: CATSRDGQGRGQPQHF. The CDR3 DNA follows: TGTGCCACCAGCAGAGATGGACAGGGAAGAGGTCAGCCCCAGCATTTT.

This clonotype was detected only a few times. This sequence joins TRBV7-9 and TRBJ2-7, with a weak D call TRBD2 (5 bases). With 1 base removed from V and 2 bases from J, the gap between germline ends came to 21 bases. In germline, CDR1 is SEHNR, CDR2 FQNEAQ (reference sequence). The CDR3 is 18 residues long. DNA for the CDR3: TGTGCCAGCAGCTTAGACCCCTTTTCCGGGATCGGGACCTACGAGCAGTACTTC. It encodes CASSLDPFSGIGTYEQYF.

V usage is TRBV10-3 and J usage is TRBJ2-5; TRBD2 agrees at 13 bases. The germline CDR1 and CDR2 sequences are ENHRY and SYGVKD. This CDR3 has 16 residues. With 2 bases clipped from V and 3 bases from J, the junction kept 3 bases outside the gene matches. Here the CDR3 reads CAISEPGLAGEETQYF. The CDR3 bases are TGTGCCATCAGTGAGCCCGGACTAGCGGGGGAAGAGACCCAGTACTTC.

The chain links TRBV27 to TRBJ2-7; weak D call: TRBD1 (5 bases). The CDR3 length is 14 residues. V was cut by 0 bases and J by 4 bases, with 10 bases left in between. Per germline, CDR1 MNHEY and CDR2 SMNVEV (reference sequence). The CDR3 nucleotides read TGTGCCAGCAGTTTATCGCACAGGAGATACGAGCAGTACTTC. It specifies CASSLSHRRYEQYF.

This clonotype is termed medium-sized. This sequence joins TRBV4-3 and TRBJ2-4, with 9 bases fitting TRBD1. The CDR3 length is 16 residues. CDR1 is LGHNA, CDR2 YSLEER, per germline. The junction had 9 bases not matched to a gene; V was cut back by 2 bases and J by 7 bases. As DNA, the CDR3 is TGCGCCAGCAGCCAAACCGGACAGGGGCGAAGGAACATTCAGTACTTC. Encoded protein: CASSQTGQGRRNIQYF.

This clonotype has just one count. The chain couples TRBV5-4 to TRBJ2-7, with D unclear. The V gene's germline CDR1 is SGHNT and CDR2 YYREEE (reference sequence). The V end lost 0 bases, the J end lost 6 bases, and 10 bases lay between the germline ends. The CDR3 contains 13 residues. The CDR3 spells CASSLDHSAEQYF. The CDR3 DNA follows: TGTGCCAGCAGCTTGGATCACTCCGCCGAGCAGTACTTC. The full variable domain, its missing parts supplied by reference TRBV5-4 and TRBJ2-7, is ETGVTQSPTHLIKTRGQQVTLRCSSQSGHNTVSWYQQALGQGPQFIFQYYREEENGRGNFPPRFSGLQFPNYSSELNVNALELDDSALYLCASSLDHSAEQYFGPGTRLTVT.